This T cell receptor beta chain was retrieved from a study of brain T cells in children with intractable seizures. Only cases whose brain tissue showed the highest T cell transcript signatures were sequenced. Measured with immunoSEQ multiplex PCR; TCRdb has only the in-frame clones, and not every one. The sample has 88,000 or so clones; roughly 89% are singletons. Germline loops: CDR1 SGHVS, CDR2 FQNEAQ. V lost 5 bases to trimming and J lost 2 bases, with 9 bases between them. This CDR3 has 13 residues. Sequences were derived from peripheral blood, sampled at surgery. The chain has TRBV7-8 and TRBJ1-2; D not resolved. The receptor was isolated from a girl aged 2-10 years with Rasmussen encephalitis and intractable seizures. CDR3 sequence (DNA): TGTGCCAGCAGCCCCAGAGAAAACTATGGCTACACCTTC. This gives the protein CASSPRENYGYTF.